Each of the 20 T cell receptor beta chains below was sequenced from the same sample in a study of PD-1 blockade in classical Hodgkin lymphoma. Profiling relied on immunoSEQ multiplex PCR, and the TCRdb table lists in-frame clones only, not all of them. The sample records roughly 21,000 clones, approximately 87% being singletons. Documented time point: newly diagnosed, previously untreated cHL patient sample. PBMCs were thawed, and CD8+ T cells were then isolated from them by magnetic negative selection. Sample: CD8+ T cells from blood. These TCRs come from a human donor with classical Hodgkin lymphoma.

The chain uses TRBV19 and TRBJ2-7, with TRBD1 matching over 11 bases. Germline CDR1 and CDR2: LNHDA and SQIVND (reference sequence). This CDR3 has 13 residues. V lost 3 bases and J lost 5; bases outside the gene matches: 0. CDR3 residues: CASSMGQGDEQYF. The CDR3 DNA sequence: TGTGCCAGTAGTATGGGACAGGGGGACGAGCAGTACTTC.

The V gene is TRBV27, the J gene TRBJ2-7; 8 positions agree with TRBD1. CDR1 MNHEY and CDR2 SMNVEV come from the germline V gene (reference sequence). There are 15 residues in the CDR3. The J segment lost 2 bases and the V segment lost 6 bases, leaving 9 bases of the junction unmatched. The DNA of the CDR3 is TGTGCCAGCAGGGACGACAGGGGAGGACCCTACGAGCAGTACTTC. This codes for CASRDDRGGPYEQYF.

V and J are TRBV6-1 and TRBJ1-1; 8 bases are a match to TRBD1. V was clipped by 4 bases and J by 5 bases; unmatched bases: 3. Germline V CDR1 and CDR2: MNHNS, SASEGT. This CDR3 comprises 13 residues. The CDR3 DNA follows: TGTGCCAGCAGTGTACAGGGGGGGACTGAAGCTTTCTTT. This codes for CASSVQGGTEAFF.

This chain links TRBV6-5 with TRBJ1-5; D perhaps matches TRBD1 (6 bases). Germline V gene lookup returns CDR1 MNHEY and CDR2 SVGAGI. V was shortened by 5 bases and J by 0 bases, with 11 bases between the two germline ends. This CDR3 comprises 15 residues. The CDR3 region has the DNA TGTGCCAGCAGTCCCCAGGGGTATAGCAATCAGCCCCAGCATTTT. This gives the protein CASSPQGYSNQPQHF.

The rearrangement links TRBV9 to TRBJ2-1; the D gene is possibly TRBD1 (6 bases). CDR1 is SGDLS and CDR2 is YYNGEE in the germline V gene. There are 14 residues in the CDR3. V lost 0 bases and J 9 bases, leaving 13 bases between the germline ends. Here the CDR3 DNA reads TGTGCCAGCAGCGTAGGGACAGCCCAGGGTGAGCAGTTCTTC. Its translation is CASSVGTAQGEQFF.

The chain links TRBV19 to TRBJ2-1, with 8 bases identical to TRBD2. Germline lookup yields CDR1 LNHDA and CDR2 SQIVND (reference sequence). The CDR3 spans 12 residues. Trimming removed 9 bases from V and 12 bases from J; junction bases left unmatched: 10. The CDR3 spells CASTSGGRGQFF. CDR3 sequence (DNA): TGTGCCAGCACTAGCGGAGGGCGGGGGCAGTTCTTC.

Concerning this clone itself: Because the CDR3 is missing its conserved closing phenylalanine or tryptophan, this is likely a read error. The chain employs TRBV18 and TRBJ1-2; no definite D call. The V and J ends lost 0 bases and 3 bases respectively, with 5 bases between them. The CDR3 extends over 13 amino acids. Germline assignment: CDR1 KGHSH and CDR2 LQKENI. This CDR3 is CASSPPSDYGYTS. As DNA, the CDR3 is TGTGCCAGCTCACCACCCTCAGACTATGGCTACACCTCC.

The chain carries TRBV6-5 and TRBJ1-2; possible D gene TRBD1, 5 bases. CDR1 is MNHEY and CDR2 is SVGAGI in the germline V gene. V lost 2 bases and J 4 bases, leaving 11 bases between the germline ends. This CDR3 comprises 14 residues. CDR3 in amino acids: CASSYTGGIYGYTF. For the CDR3, the DNA is TGTGCCAGCAGTTACACAGGTGGGATCTATGGCTACACCTTC.

This clone was seen a few times. The J gene is TRBJ1-1, the V gene TRBV6-5; 8 nucleotides line up with TRBD1. The V gene end was trimmed by 5 bases and the J gene end by 10 bases; junction bases not matched to a gene: 6. CDR3 length: 12 amino acids. The V gene's germline CDR1 is MNHEY and CDR2 SVGAGI. CDR3 nucleotides: TGTGCCAGCAGTCTCGGACAGGGCACAGCTTTCTTT. It encodes CASSLGQGTAFF.

The chain links TRBV7-9 to TRBJ2-7; 7 nucleotides align to TRBD2. The CDR3 is 15 residues long. V gave up 7 bases and J gave up 4 bases; unmatched junction bases: 13. CDR1 is SEHNR, CDR2 FQNEAQ, per germline (reference sequence). The CDR3 spells CASTDLGSGIYEQYF. DNA for the CDR3: TGTGCCAGCACCGATCTTGGGAGCGGGATTTACGAGCAGTACTTC.

The chain combines TRBV6-6 with TRBJ1-1; D is unresolved. Deletions cut 2 bases from V and 5 bases from J, with 12 bases between. CDR1 MNHNY and CDR2 SVGAGI come from the germline V gene (reference sequence). CDR3 length: 14 amino acids. CDR3 nucleotides: TGTGCCAGCAGTTACGGGTCGGGGTTAACTGAAGCTTTCTTT. Residues: CASSYGSGLTEAFF.

The chain links TRBV28 to TRBJ2-4, with D hard to call. The V and J ends lost 2 bases and 3 bases respectively, with 11 bases between them. CDR3 length: 15 amino acids. The germline V gene has CDR1 MDHEN and CDR2 SYDVKM. The chain's CDR3 is CASSLGVDIKNIQYF. CDR3 nucleotide sequence: TGTGCCAGCAGTTTAGGCGTGGATATCAAAAACATTCAGTACTTC.

This CDR3 reads CASSAKDSPAPNTEAFF. Written as DNA, the CDR3 is TGTGCCAGCAGCGCCAAGGACAGCCCGGCTCCGAACACTGAAGCTTTCTTT. This chain connects TRBV9 to TRBJ1-1; D possibly corresponds to TRBD1 (6 bases). CDR3 length: 17 residues. The V gene lost 3 bases and the J gene lost 1 base, with 19 bases spanning the gap. Germline V gene lookup returns CDR1 SGDLS and CDR2 YYNGEE.

The genes are TRBV5-1 and TRBJ1-3, with D possibly being TRBD1 (5 bases). The V end was cut by 3 bases, the J end by 4 bases, with 23 bases between. CDR1 is SGHRS, CDR2 YFSETQ, per germline. This CDR3 contains 18 residues. The CDR3 nucleotides read TGCGCCAGCAGCTCCCTGACTCAGGGAGTAACCTCCGGAAACACCATATATTTT. As protein: CASSSLTQGVTSGNTIYF.

This clone was seen a single time. The V gene is TRBV4-3, the J gene TRBJ2-1; D remains ambiguous. Germline-derived CDR1 and CDR2 are LGHNA and YSLEER. Trimming shortened V by 1 base and J by 0 bases, and 7 bases separated the two germline ends. CDR3 size: 15 residues. CDR3 residues: CASSQGTSSYNEQFF. The CDR3 region has the DNA TGCGCCAGCAGCCAAGGCACGAGCTCCTACAATGAGCAGTTCTTC.

The chain is built from TRBV7-9 and TRBJ2-3; D remains ambiguous. CDR3 length: 10 amino acids. Trimming left V 5 bases short and J 3 bases short, with 0 bases between. Germline-derived CDR1 and CDR2 are SEHNR and FQNEAQ (reference sequence). In nucleotides, the CDR3 is TGTGCCAGCAGCACAGATACGCAGTATTTT. Amino acids: CASSTDTQYF.

In this sample, this clone turned up once. J is TRBJ2-1 and V is TRBV9, with 10 positions matching TRBD1. Germline V lookup: CDR1 SGDLS, CDR2 YYNGEE. The junction had 11 bases not matched to a gene; V was cut back by 4 bases and J by 4 bases. This CDR3 comprises 17 residues. The CDR3 loop reads CASSPLPPGQGYNEQFF. Written as DNA, the CDR3 is TGTGCCAGCAGCCCTCTCCCCCCGGGACAGGGGTACAATGAGCAGTTCTTC.

In its sample, this clone is large. The chain joins TRBV9 to TRBJ1-2; D gene unclear. Germline V CDR1 and CDR2: SGDLS, YYNGEE. V lost 1 base and J 7 bases, leaving 11 bases between the germline ends. The CDR3 runs 13 residues. The CDR3 coding sequence is TGTGCCAGCAGCGTAAGCGGGGAGGCTGGCTACACCTTC. It specifies CASSVSGEAGYTF. Together with reference TRBV9 and TRBJ1-2, the CDR3 gives the full variable domain: DSGVTQTPKHLITATGQRVTLRCSPRSGDLSVYWYQQSLDQGLQFLIQYYNGEERAKGNILERFSAQQFPDLHSELNLSSLELGDSALYFCASSVSGEAGYTFGSGTRLTVV.

The V and J genes are TRBV29-1 and TRBJ2-7; D not resolved. Per germline, CDR1 SQVTM and CDR2 ANQGSEA. Trimming took off 5 bases at V and 2 bases at J, with 7 bases between the two ends. The CDR3 spans 11 residues. The CDR3 spells CSVRTAYEQYF. The CDR3 region has the DNA TGCAGCGTTCGGACGGCCTACGAGCAGTACTTC.

The chain couples TRBV6-5 to TRBJ1-1; unclear D gene. Germline CDR1 MNHEY, CDR2 SVGAGI. V was pared by 5 bases and J by 8 bases, with 9 bases between. This CDR3 is 11 amino acids long. In nucleotides, the CDR3 is TGTGCCAGCAGTAACCGTGTCGAAGCTTTCTTT. The encoded protein is CASSNRVEAFF.